This T cell receptor (beta chain) was identified in a study of shared clonotypes between healthy human individuals. Overall study: The study drew on two women and a few men aged 18 to 49 as donors.

Concerning this clone: What it recognizes is unknown.

Trimming pared 0 bases from V and 3 bases from J, leaving 10 bases between. In germline, CDR1 is SGDLS, CDR2 YYNGEE. This CDR3 contains 15 residues. Overall study findings and caveats: Sample collection involved blood only; tissue repertoires are likely different. Investigators expected sequencing depth to affect clonotype sharing among donors.

Using immunoSEQ multiplex PCR, the repertoire was profiled, and TCRdb retains in-frame clones only, with some absent. Of millions of clones detected, over 85% appear once; the ten largest clones hold 0.1% to 0.15%. The receptor comes from a man younger than 30 in good health. This chain links TRBV9 with TRBJ1-5; the D gene is possibly TRBD1 (5 bases). The sample comprised naive CD4+ T cells sorted from blood. The subset: CD45RA+ positively selected. CDR3: CASSVEGTFNQPQHF. The CDR3, as DNA: TGTGCCAGCAGCGTAGAAGGGACGTTCAATCAGCCCCAGCATTTT.